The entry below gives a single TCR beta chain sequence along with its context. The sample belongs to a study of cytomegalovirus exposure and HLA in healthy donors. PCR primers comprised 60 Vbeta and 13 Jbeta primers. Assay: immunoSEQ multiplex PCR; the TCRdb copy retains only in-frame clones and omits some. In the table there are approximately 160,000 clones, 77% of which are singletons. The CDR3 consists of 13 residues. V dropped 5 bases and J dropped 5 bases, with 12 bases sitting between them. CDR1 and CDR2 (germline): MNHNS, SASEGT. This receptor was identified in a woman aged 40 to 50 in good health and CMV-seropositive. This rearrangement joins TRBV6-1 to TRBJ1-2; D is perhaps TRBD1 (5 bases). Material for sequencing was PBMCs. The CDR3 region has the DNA TGTGCCAGCAGTTCGACAGCTACTTATGGCTACACCTTC. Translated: CASSSTATYGYTF.